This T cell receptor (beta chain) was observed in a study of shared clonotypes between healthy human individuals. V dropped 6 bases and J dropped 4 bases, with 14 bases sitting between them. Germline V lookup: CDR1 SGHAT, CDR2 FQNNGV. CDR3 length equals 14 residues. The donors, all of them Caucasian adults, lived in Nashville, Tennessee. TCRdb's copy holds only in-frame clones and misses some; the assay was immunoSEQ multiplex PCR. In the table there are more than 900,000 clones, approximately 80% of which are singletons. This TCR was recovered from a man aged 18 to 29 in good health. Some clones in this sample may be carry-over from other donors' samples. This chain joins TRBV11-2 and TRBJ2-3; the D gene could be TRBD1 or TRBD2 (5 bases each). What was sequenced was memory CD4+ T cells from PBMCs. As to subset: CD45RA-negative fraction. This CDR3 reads CASRRGNGADTQYF. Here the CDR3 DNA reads TGTGCCAGCAGGAGGGGCAACGGGGCAGATACGCAGTATTTT.